This T cell receptor (beta chain) came from a study of shared clonotypes between healthy human individuals. Assay used: immunoSEQ multiplex PCR; TCRdb lists only in-frame clones, some missing. The sample lists 2 million to 3 million clones, 90% to 95% seen once, with 0.36% in the top ten. Trimming removed 0 bases at V and 3 bases at J, with 12 bases between. Looked up from germline, CDR1 is SGHRS and CDR2 is YFSETQ. This CDR3 has 15 residues. J is TRBJ1-2 and V is TRBV5-1; no firm D call. The sequence derives from a man aged 18 to 29 in good health. Some clones in this sample may be carry-over from other donors' samples. The specimen sequenced was naive CD4+ T cells from PBMCs. Noted subset: CD45RA+ positively selected. In DNA form, the CDR3 reads TGCGCCAGCAGCTTGGGGATGGTGTCCCACTATGGCTACACCTTC. Translating it yields CASSLGMVSHYGYTF.